A single sample gave rise to the 19 T cell receptor beta chains below, sequenced in a study of T cell responses to AZD1222 COVID-19 vaccine. The assay was immunoSEQ multiplex PCR, and TCRdb's table has in-frame clones only and misses some. The sample lists approximately 120,000 clones; approximately 86% were seen once. The specimen comprised peripheral blood, sampled on day 0 of MenACWY control vaccination. Source of these receptors: an adult in good health.

This chain uses TRBV5-1 with TRBJ2-7; TRBD2 matches at 12 bases. Trimming cost V 4 bases and J 4 bases; bases outside gene matches: 6. CDR1 is SGHRS and CDR2 is YFSETQ in the germline V gene. The CDR3 length is 15 residues. This CDR3 reads CASSRTSGAKYEQYF. The DNA for the CDR3 is TGCGCCAGCAGCCGGACTAGCGGGGCGAAATACGAGCAGTACTTC. The full variable domain, in which reference TRBV5-1 and TRBJ2-7 provide the parts outside the CDR3, is KAGVTQTPRYLIKTRGQQVTLSCSPISGHRSVSWYQQTPGQGLQFLFEYFSETQRNKGNFPGRFSGRQFSNSRSEMNVSTLELGDSALYLCASSRTSGAKYEQYFGPGTRLTVT.

This sequence joins TRBV19 and TRBJ1-2; TRBD1 matches at 8 bases. CDR3 size: 15 residues. V gave up 6 bases and J gave up 4 bases; unmatched junction bases: 10. Per germline, CDR1 LNHDA and CDR2 SQIVND (reference sequence). CDR3 in DNA: TGTGCCAGTAGCCAGGACAGGGACAAGACCTATGGCTACACCTTC. Its translation is CASSQDRDKTYGYTF.

J is TRBJ1-2 and V is TRBV5-1, with D possibly TRBD1 on 6 matching bases. Deletions cut 3 bases from V and 2 bases from J, with 20 bases between. Germline CDR1 SGHRS, CDR2 YFSETQ. The CDR3 length is 17 residues. CDR3 sequence (DNA): TGCGCCAGCAGCTCAAGCTCTACAGGGATATTAAACTATGGCTACACCTTC. Translating it yields CASSSSSTGILNYGYTF.

The rearrangement joins TRBV7-9 to TRBJ2-6, with 11 positions matching TRBD2. The CDR3 loop spans 17 amino acids. V shed 3 bases, J shed 4 bases, and the junction held 5 bases outside the gene matches. CDR1 is SEHNR and CDR2 is FQNEAQ in the germline V gene (reference sequence). DNA for the CDR3: TGTGCCAGCAGCTTGGGACTAGCGGTGACCGGGGCCAACGTCCTGACTTTC. The encoded protein is CASSLGLAVTGANVLTF.

This rearrangement joins TRBV3-1 (or the pseudogene TRBV3-2) to TRBJ1-3, with D uncertain. There are 15 residues in the CDR3. V was trimmed by 4 bases and J by 0 bases, leaving 10 bases between them. Germline V gives CDR1 LGHDT, CDR2 YNNKEL (reference sequence). For the CDR3, the DNA is TGTGCCAGCAGCCGTGAGCCCAGCTCTGGAAACACCATATATTTT. Amino acids: CASSREPSSGNTIYF.

V and J are TRBV15 and TRBJ2-3; D gene unclear. With 8 bases removed from V and 1 base from J, the gap between germline ends came to 10 bases. The CDR3 is 13 residues long. Germline V lookup: CDR1 LNHNV, CDR2 YYDKDF (reference sequence). The CDR3 loop reads CATGQHRTDTQYF. In nucleotides, the CDR3 is TGTGCCACCGGGCAGCATCGCACAGATACGCAGTATTTT. The variable domain in full, with the rest retrieved from reference TRBV15 and TRBJ2-3, is DAMVIQNPRYQVTQFGKPVTLSCSQTLNHNVMYWYQQKSSQAPKLLFHYYDKDFNNEADTPDNFQSRRPNTSFCFLDIRSPGLGDTAMYLCATGQHRTDTQYFGPGTRLTVL.

The rearrangement joins TRBV27 to TRBJ2-1; 13 bases align to TRBD2. CDR1 MNHEY and CDR2 SMNVEV come from the germline V gene (reference sequence). The CDR3 is 17 amino acids. V lost 6 bases to trimming and J lost 10 bases; unmatched junction nucleotides: 15. CDR3 sequence: CASSPGTSGTGTSEQFF. CDR3 nucleotide sequence: TGTGCCAGCAGCCCCGGGACTAGCGGGACCGGGACTTCAGAGCAGTTCTTC.

This clone appeared a single time. In the same sample, other DNA sequences code for this CDR3. CDR3 amino acids: CASSFGVNQPQHF. The CDR3 DNA reads as TGTGCCAGCAGTTTTGGGGTTAATCAGCCCCAGCATTTT. The V and J genes are TRBV28 and TRBJ1-5; D is ambiguous. The CDR3 extends over 13 amino acids. V gave up 3 bases and J gave up 4 bases, with 7 bases separating them. Germline V gene data show CDR1 as MDHEN and CDR2 as SYDVKM.

In DNA form, the CDR3 reads TGTGCCAGCAGCCCACGACAGGGGGCGAACACTGAAGCTTTCTTT. Translation: CASSPRQGANTEAFF. This sequence joins TRBV5-8 and TRBJ1-1, with 10 positions matching TRBD1. The V gene end was trimmed by 4 bases and the J gene end by 1 base; junction bases not matched to a gene: 4. The CDR3 is 15 residues long. Germline V gives CDR1 SGHTS, CDR2 YDEGEE.

V is TRBV6-5 and J is TRBJ2-1, with D hard to call. With 5 bases removed from V and 6 bases from J, the gap between germline ends came to 14 bases. CDR1 and CDR2 from the germline V gene are MNHEY and SVGAGI. The CDR3 consists of 14 residues. CDR3 amino acids: CASSQQRAINEQFF. DNA for the CDR3: TGTGCCAGCAGTCAGCAAAGAGCCATCAATGAGCAGTTCTTC.

The rearrangement uses TRBV5-6 and TRBJ2-7; D is unresolved. CDR1 and CDR2 (germline): SGHDT, YYEEEE. Trimming left V 4 bases short and J 2 bases short, with 13 bases between. The CDR3 spans 14 residues. The CDR3 reads CASSPRTAPYEQYF. The CDR3 DNA is TGTGCCAGCAGCCCCAGGACGGCGCCCTACGAGCAGTACTTC.

The V gene is TRBV5-1, the J gene TRBJ1-3, with D possibly TRBD1 on 5 matching bases. Trimming took off 3 bases at V and 0 bases at J, with 13 bases between the two ends. This CDR3 spans 16 amino acids. Germline V gene sequence: CDR1 SGHRS, CDR2 YFSETQ. The CDR3 spells CASSSQGPGSGNTIYF. The CDR3 region has the DNA TGCGCCAGCAGCTCCCAGGGACCGGGCTCTGGAAACACCATATATTTT.

The rearrangement uses TRBV7-2 and TRBJ2-7; 7 bases match TRBD2. V shed 6 bases, J shed 2 bases, and the junction held 7 bases outside the gene matches. Germline V gene lookup returns CDR1 SGHTA and CDR2 FQGNSA. The CDR3 consists of 14 residues. The CDR3 loop reads CASSYERGPYEQYF. CDR3 in DNA: TGTGCCAGCAGTTATGAGCGGGGCCCCTACGAGCAGTACTTC. The full variable domain, in which reference TRBV7-2 and TRBJ2-7 provide the parts outside the CDR3, is GAGVSQSPSNKVTEKGKDVELRCDPISGHTALYWYRQSLGQGLEFLIYFQGNSAPDKSGLPSDRFSAERTGGSVSTLTIQRTQQEDSAVYLCASSYERGPYEQYFGPGTRLTVT.

This clone was detected only once. The gene calls are TRBV6-6 and TRBJ1-2, with 7 bases identical to TRBD1. V dropped 6 bases and J dropped 3; count of bases not matched to a gene: 4. Germline V gene sequence: CDR1 MNHNY, CDR2 SVGAGI (reference sequence). The CDR3 spans 13 residues. The CDR3 sequence: CASRTGQHYGYTF. The DNA for the CDR3 is TGTGCCAGCAGGACGGGACAGCACTATGGCTACACCTTC.

The chain joins TRBV29-1 to TRBJ2-3; the match to TRBD1 covers 9 bases. The germline gives CDR1 SQVTM, CDR2 ANQGSEA. The CDR3 sequence is 13 residues long. Germline trimming cut 6 bases from V and 1 base from J; bases unmatched to any gene: 2. The CDR3: CSVRQGGTDTQYF. For the CDR3, the DNA is TGCAGCGTCCGACAGGGGGGCACAGATACGCAGTATTTT.

The chain couples TRBV11-2 to TRBJ1-4; a weak D match, TRBD1 (5 bases). Trimming stripped 2 bases from V and 8 bases from J, with 12 bases between. Germline values: CDR1 SGHAT, CDR2 FQNNGV. The CDR3 runs to 14 residues. The CDR3 here is CASSLRGEEEKLFF. DNA of the CDR3: TGTGCCAGCAGCTTAAGAGGGGAGGAAGAAAAACTGTTTTTT. Based on the CDR3 plus reference TRBV11-2 and TRBJ1-4, the full variable domain is EAGVAQSPRYKIIEKRQSVAFWCNPISGHATLYWYQQILGQGPKLLIQFQNNGVVDDSQLPKDRFSAERLKGVDSTLKIQPAKLEDSAVYLCASSLRGEEEKLFFGSGTQLSVL.

The genes are TRBV19 and TRBJ2-2, with D perhaps TRBD1 (6 bases). The CDR3 spans 15 residues. Trimming cost V 1 base and J 8 bases, with 14 bases left between them. Looked up from germline, CDR1 is LNHDA and CDR2 is SQIVND (reference sequence). Written as DNA, the CDR3 is TGTGCCAGTAGTATAGGGACAGCACAGACGGGGGAGCTGTTTTTT. It yields the protein CASSIGTAQTGELFF.

V usage is TRBV6-6 and J usage is TRBJ1-1; possibly TRBD1 for D (6 bases). Germline loops: CDR1 MNHNY, CDR2 SVGAGI (reference sequence). V lost 8 bases, J lost 3 bases, and 16 bases lay in between. The CDR3 runs 14 residues. CDR3 in DNA: TGTGCCAGCCAGGGGCAGGGGTATTACACTGAAGCTTTCTTT. Protein sequence: CASQGQGYYTEAFF.

The rearrangement links TRBV5-1 to TRBJ1-2; TRBD1 is a possible D gene (6 bases). Per the germline V gene, CDR1 is SGHRS and CDR2 is YFSETQ. The CDR3 consists of 13 residues. V lost 2 bases to trimming and J lost 4 bases, with 9 bases between them. The CDR3 DNA is TGCGCCAGCAGCTTAGACAGGACCTATGGCTACACCTTC. Amino acid sequence: CASSLDRTYGYTF.